The entry below describes one T cell receptor (beta chain). What it recognizes is unknown. V shed 0 bases, J shed 0 bases, and the junction held 11 bases outside the gene matches. CDR1 is SGHVS and CDR2 is FQNEAQ in the germline V gene. The CDR3 loop spans 19 amino acids. Here immunoSEQ multiplex PCR was the method, and the copy in TCRdb shows in-frame clones only, minus some. The sample holds more than 15,000 clones, about four fifths seen once. The sample comes from a study of early stage breast cancer tumors. For the study at large: Most invasive tumors, about 70% of the 16, were ER+/PR+/HER2-.

General study findings and limits: Enriched TCRB sequences shared across patients were mostly commonly generated sequences.

The gene calls are TRBV7-8 and TRBJ1-3, with 7 bases matching TRBD1. This receptor was identified in a person aged 65-85 years with breast cancer. The specimen sequenced was blood. The CDR3 sequence is CASSLARPGQASSGNTIYF. For the CDR3, the DNA is TGTGCCAGCAGCTTAGCCAGACCAGGACAGGCGAGCTCTGGAAACACCATATATTTT. Based on the CDR3 plus reference TRBV7-8 and TRBJ1-3, the full variable domain is GAGVSQSPRYKVAKRGQDVALRCDPISGHVSLFWYQQALGQGPEFLTYFQNEAQLDKSGLPSDRFFAERPEGSVSTLKIQRTQQEDSAVYLCASSLARPGQASSGNTIYFGEGSWLTVV.